Given below is one TCR beta chain in context. This clonotype appeared many times. Its antigen is still unknown. Per-nucleotide qualities are absent, and no much larger clonotype sits a single base away. TCR alpha and beta CDR3 regions were amplified with the iRepertoire nested amplicon-rescue multiplex PCR (arm-PCR) platform from RNA. The input for one-step reverse transcription and amplification was about 85-400 ng of either tissue mRNA or PBMC total RNA. Following bead purification, Illumina adapters were added through a secondary multiplex PCR, and the libraries were then gel-purified between 200 and 400 bp. Demultiplexing relied on internal 6-nucleotide barcodes carried by the libraries. Libraries were sequenced on an Illumina MiSeq with 2x220 or 2x250 nucleotide paired-end reads. Regarding the original processing steps: Paired reads were merged using FLASH 1.2.11 and were aligned to the GRCh37 human genome using BWA-MEM, after which TRA and TRB reads were extracted. For V and J assignment, an IMGT-derived reference of cassette sequences and CDR3 motifs that included pseudogenes was used. Three-frame translation of reads was performed, and productive CDR3s were defined as those with a C...FGXG motif and no stop codons. Unique combinations of V-J cassette pair and CDR3 amino acid sequence were defined as clonotypes. Filtering of reads was based on Hamming distance, with the threshold set by the sequence error rate of each sample in mapped regions. TCRdb trimmed the raw reads at Q25, called clones with MiXCR and kept productive beta chains. Each record represents a unique CDR3 protein, reported with the most common genes and DNA among its rows. The V and J calls, along with clone size, are taken from TCRdb and not from the paper's own processing. The sample table holds about 210,000 distinct CDR3 sequences, of which more than 25% were seen once. The top ten clones comprise 20% to 25% of the sample.

This entry belongs to a study of glioma-infiltrating T cells (TCRdb year 2016). Regarding the research as a whole: Sequencing of TCR alpha- and beta-chain repertoires was performed on glioma tissue, on non-neoplastic brain tissue, and on matched peripheral blood mononuclear cells. To measure how far tissue and blood T-cell populations diverged, each tissue-infiltrating repertoire was compared against the peripheral blood repertoire of the same patient. The paired cohort comprised three low-grade glioma patients, under 10 primary glioblastoma patients and three non-glioma patients contributing non-neoplastic brain tissue.

Broad study findings and their caveats: The group comparisons were based on small numbers of patients: three non-neoplastic, three low-grade glioma and seven to nine glioblastoma patients. In non-neoplastic patients, VJ-independent divergence between tissue and blood fell below expectation, whereas in all gliomas, and especially in low-grade gliomas, the divergence rose above expectation. Very few CDR3 sequences were shared between tissue and blood, attributed to high CDR3 diversity and limited sampling.

The germline V gene encodes CDR1 SQVTM and CDR2 ANQGSEA. V is clipped by 3 bases and J by 9 bases, and the sequence between their germline boundaries is 7 bases long. Spanning cysteine to phenylalanine, the CDR3 consists of 10 amino acids. Only CDR3 DNA is held: 30 bases, read in frame from base 1. The chain uses TRBV29-1 and TRBJ2-3; confidence is insufficient to name the D gene. The sample was glioma tissue, nonneoplastic brain tissue, or PBMCs (not recorded which). The receptor was isolated from a human donor with low-grade glioma or glioblastoma, undergoing nonglioma brain surgery, or in good health (not recorded which). The CDR3 has the sequence CSVDSVTQYF. DNA sequence: TGCAGCGTTGACTCTGTAACGCAGTATTTT.